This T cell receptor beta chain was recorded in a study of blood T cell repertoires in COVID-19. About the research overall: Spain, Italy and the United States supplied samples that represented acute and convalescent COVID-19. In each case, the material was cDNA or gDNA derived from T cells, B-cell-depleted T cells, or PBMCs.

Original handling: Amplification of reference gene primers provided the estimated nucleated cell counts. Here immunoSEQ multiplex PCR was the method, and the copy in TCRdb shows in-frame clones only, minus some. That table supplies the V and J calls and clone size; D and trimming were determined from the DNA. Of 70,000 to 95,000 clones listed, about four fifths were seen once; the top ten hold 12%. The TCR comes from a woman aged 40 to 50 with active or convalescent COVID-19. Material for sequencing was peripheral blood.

CDR3 residues: CSASFEGKVTGELFF. CDR3 in DNA: TGCAGTGCTAGTTTTGAGGGCAAGGTTACCGGGGAGCTGTTTTTT. The chain employs TRBV20-1 and TRBJ2-2; D perhaps matches TRBD2 (5 bases). Germline V CDR1 and CDR2: DFQATT, SNEGSKA (reference sequence). The CDR3 covers 15 residues. The V end was cut by 3 bases, the J end by 5 bases, with 16 bases between.